Listed below are T cell receptor beta chains from one sample, sequenced in a study of OX40 agonist ivuxolimab in advanced cancers. Profiled with immunoSEQ multiplex PCR; TCRdb holds only in-frame clones, not every one. The sample consists of about 79,000 clones, approximately 94% of them appearing once. Sequencing used CD4+ or CD8+ T cells sorted from blood, obtained in a trial of the OX40 agonist ivuxolimab. These receptors were obtained from an adult with an advanced solid tumor such as melanoma, head and neck, liver or kidney cancer. CDR3s include the opening cysteine and the closing phenylalanine or tryptophan. The D gene is left open where the match is weak. The size entry is marked missing in some rows and otherwise reads once, few, many or a size class.

j_gene	v_gene	d_gene	abundance	CDR3nt	CDR3aa
TRBJ1-1	TRBV19	TRBD1	.	TGTGCCAGTAGCACAGGGGTTGTGAACACTGAAGCTTTCTTT	CASSTGVVNTEAFF
TRBJ2-2	TRBV9	.	.	TGTGCCAGCAGCCTCGGCAGGGCGATCGGGGAGCTGTTTTTT	CASSLGRAIGELFF
TRBJ2-7	TRBV27	TRBD2	.	TGTGCCAGCAGTGACGGACTAGCGGCCTACGAGCAGTACTTC	CASSDGLAAYEQYF
TRBJ2-1	TRBV27	TRBD2	.	TGTGCCAGCAGTTTAATGGGACTAGCTATCAGCGATGAGCAGTTCTTC	CASSLMGLAISDEQFF
TRBJ1-1	TRBV19	.	.	TGTGCCAGTAGTATATACGCGGGGGCGAATAGGGCTGAAGCTTTCTTT	CASSIYAGANRAEAFF
TRBJ1-2	TRBV13	.	few	TGTGCCAGCAGCTCCTCCTCCGGGACCCGCTATCCCTATGGCTACACCTTC	CASSSSSGTRYPYGYTF
TRBJ2-7	TRBV7-9	TRBD1	.	TGTGCCAGCAGCACCGGGACAGGGTACTACGAGCAGTACTTC	CASSTGTGYYEQYF
TRBJ2-3	TRBV4-1	.	.	TGCGCCAGCAGCCCGTGGGGGGGCCAACCTACGCAGTATTTT	CASSPWGGQPTQYF
TRBJ2-7	TRBV11-1	TRBD2	.	TGTGCCAGCAGCTTGGGACTAGCGGCCTCCTACGAGCAGTACTTC	CASSLGLAASYEQYF
TRBJ2-7	TRBV28	.	once	TGTGCCAGCAGTAAAAAACAGTATACGAGCTCCTACGAGCAGTACTTC	CASSKKQYTSSYEQYF
TRBJ2-1	TRBV7-9	TRBD1	.	TGTGCCAGCAGCCCCACGGACAGGGACAATGAGCAGTTCTTC	CASSPTDRDNEQFF
TRBJ2-1	TRBV9	.	.	TGTGCCAGCAGCGGCGACTGGAGCTCCTACAATGAGCAGTTCTTC	CASSGDWSSYNEQFF
TRBJ1-5	TRBV6-6	.	.	TGTGCCAGCAGTTATTCACAGGTTTCCGACAATCAGCCCCAGCATTTT	CASSYSQVSDNQPQHF
TRBJ1-2	TRBV11-3	TRBD1	.	TGTGCCAGCAGCTTGCCGGGACAGGACCCTAACTATGGCTACACCTTC	CASSLPGQDPNYGYTF
TRBJ2-7	TRBV27	TRBD1	.	TGTGCCAGCAGTTGGGACAGCCTAGGCGAGCAGTACTTC	CASSWDSLGEQYF
TRBJ2-3	TRBV5-4	.	.	TGTGCCAGCAGCCAGGACGGGGATACGCAGTATTTT	CASSQDGDTQYF
TRBJ1-2	TRBV5-8	.	.	TGTGCCAGCAGCTTGGGACGGAGAATTTATGGCTACACCTTC	CASSLGRRIYGYTF
TRBJ2-7	TRBV11-2	.	.	TGTGCCAGCAGCTTAGCAGAGACCTCCTACGAGCAGTACTTC	CASSLAETSYEQYF
TRBJ2-1	TRBV13	TRBD2	.	TGTGCCAGCAGCTCCCCCCTTAGCGGGAGAGAGCAGTTCTTC	CASSSPLSGREQFF
TRBJ2-3	TRBV7-3	.	.	TGTGCCAGCAGCTCAGGGCCTAGCACAGATACGCAGTATTTT	CASSSGPSTDTQYF
TRBJ1-4	TRBV6-6	TRBD1	.	TGTGCCAGCAGTTACGCAGGGGGCAATGAAAAACTGTTTTTT	CASSYAGGNEKLFF
TRBJ2-7	TRBV4-2	TRBD1	.	TGTGCCAGCAGCCAAGAAGGACAGGGAGGATACGAGCAGTACTTC	CASSQEGQGGYEQYF
TRBJ2-4	TRBV13	.	.	TGTGCCAGCAGCTTTGGGGGACTTACTCAGTACTTC	CASSFGGLTQYF
TRBJ1-1	TRBV19	.	.	TGTGCCAGTAGTACGTACAGCAGGGGAACGGAGGCTTTCTTT	CASSTYSRGTEAFF
TRBJ2-7	TRBV27	.	few	TGTGCCAGCAGTTGGGGTGGGGTTGGCCACGAGCAGTACTTC	CASSWGGVGHEQYF
TRBJ2-7	TRBV30	.	.	TGTGCCTGGAGTCAGGGAGGCGGGAACGAGCAGTACTTC	CAWSQGGGNEQYF
TRBJ1-3	TRBV6-6	TRBD1	.	TGTGCCAGCAGTTACTCTACGGACAGGGCAGTTCGCATATATTTT	CASSYSTDRAVRIYF
TRBJ2-1	TRBV25-1	TRBD2	.	TGTGCCAGCAGTGCGGGAGGGTCCCCCTACAATGAGCAGTTCTTC	CASSAGGSPYNEQFF
TRBJ2-1	TRBV10-2	.	.	TGCGCCAGCGGAGAACGGGTCGGATCCTACAATGAGCAGTTCTTC	CASGERVGSYNEQFF
TRBJ2-5	TRBV7-2	TRBD1	.	TGTGCCAGCAGCTCACCCGGGACAGGGAAAGAGACCCAGTACTTC	CASSSPGTGKETQYF
TRBJ1-4	TRBV6-6	.	.	TGTGCCAGCACCTACTGGGGAGCTAATGAAAAACTGTTTTTT	CASTYWGANEKLFF
TRBJ2-1	TRBV18	.	.	TGTGCCAGCTCACCAGGGCCGTCCTACAATGAGCAGTTCTTC	CASSPGPSYNEQFF
TRBJ2-1	TRBV27	TRBD1	.	TGTGCCAGCAGTCACGGACAGGGGGCATACAATGAGCAGTTCTTC	CASSHGQGAYNEQFF
TRBJ1-2	TRBV21-1	.	.	TGTGCCAGCAGCAAAGAGCTCCAGGGCGTCTCACCCTATGGCTACACCTTC	CASSKELQGVSPYGYTF
TRBJ2-7	TRBV7-9	.	.	TGTGCCAGCAGCTACGGAGGGGGAAACTACGAGCAGTACTTC	CASSYGGGNYEQYF
TRBJ2-1	TRBV9	.	.	TGTGCCAGCAGCGTAGGTTCTGGACACGGAATAGAGCAGTTCTTC	CASSVGSGHGIEQFF
TRBJ2-7	TRBV11-2	TRBD1	.	TGTGCCAGCAGCTCCGGGACAGGGATCGCCGAGCAGTACTTC	CASSSGTGIAEQYF
TRBJ2-1	TRBV13	TRBD2	.	TGTGCCAGCAGCCAAGGGACTAGCGGGAGGGGGAATGAGCAGTTCTTC	CASSQGTSGRGNEQFF
TRBJ1-1	TRBV2	.	once	TGTGCCACCAGCGGGACGTCGTTCGAGGCCTTCTTT	CATSGTSFEAFF
TRBJ2-7	TRBV19	.	once	TGTGCCACCCGGGAAAGCGGTACCTACGAGCAGTACTTC	CATRESGTYEQYF
TRBJ1-2	TRBV9	TRBD1	.	TGTGCCAGCAGCGTAGAAGCTTGGGCAGGGGGCGTTCAGGGCTACACCTTC	CASSVEAWAGGVQGYTF
TRBJ2-7	TRBV4-3	.	once	TGCGCCAGCAGCCAAGATCAACTAGCTTGGGAGCAGTACTTC	CASSQDQLAWEQYF
TRBJ2-7	TRBV7-7	TRBD2	.	TGTGCCAGCAGCTATCGACTAGCGGGGGGCTCCTACGAGCAGTACTTC	CASSYRLAGGSYEQYF
TRBJ2-3	TRBV5-1	TRBD2	.	TGCGCCAGCAGCGGGGGGACTAGCCTGGGAGATACGCAGTATTTT	CASSGGTSLGDTQYF
TRBJ2-1	TRBV11-1	.	once	TGTGCCAGCAGCTTCCAATTATCCGAGCAGTTCTTC	CASSFQLSEQFF
TRBJ2-3	TRBV27	.	.	TGTGCCAGCAGTTTATTACTCGGGACAGATACGCAGTATTTT	CASSLLLGTDTQYF
TRBJ2-7	TRBV6-5	.	once	TGTGCCAGCAGTTATTTTAGGACAGCCCCCTACGAGCAGTACTTC	CASSYFRTAPYEQYF
TRBJ2-3	TRBV18	TRBD2	once	TGTGCCAGCTCACCACCGAGAGCGGGGGCTGCTTCGTTTAGCACAGATACGCAGTATTTT	CASSPPRAGAASFSTDTQYF
TRBJ2-5	TRBV11-2	.	.	TGTGCCAGCAATCGAAGAAACAGCCTCCAAGAGACCCAGTACTTC	CASNRRNSLQETQYF